This T cell receptor beta chain was identified during a study of blood T cells in healthy people across ages. General study findings and limits: Higher diversity and more naive CD4+ cells were features of long-lived donors, compared to aged donors. CMV status of donors was unknown, possibly confounding expanded clonotype changes. Getting older went along with TCR beta diversity per million T cells dropping roughly linearly.

Using a J-beta primer mix together with a sample-barcoded 5' primer, a second PCR was run for roughly 6 to 11 cycles. Per-sample output comprised a minimum of 2.5 million paired-end reads containing CDR3. TCRdb called the 5' RACE reads again in MiXCR, with one record for every CDR3 protein. In the table there are roughly 1,700,000 distinct CDR3 sequences, under 30% of which are singletons. In its sample, this clonotype was seen a few times. Its specificity is unknown. Material: blood. This TCR came from a woman aged 30 to 39 in good health.

In DNA, the CDR3 is TGTGCCAGCAGTGAATTCCATGAGCAGTACTTC. Its protein is CASSEFHEQYF. The V and J genes are TRBV25-1 and TRBJ2-5; no definite D call. Germline V gene lookup returns CDR1 MGHDK and CDR2 SYGVNS. V lost 1 base to trimming and J lost 11 bases, with 8 bases between them. The CDR3 runs 11 residues.